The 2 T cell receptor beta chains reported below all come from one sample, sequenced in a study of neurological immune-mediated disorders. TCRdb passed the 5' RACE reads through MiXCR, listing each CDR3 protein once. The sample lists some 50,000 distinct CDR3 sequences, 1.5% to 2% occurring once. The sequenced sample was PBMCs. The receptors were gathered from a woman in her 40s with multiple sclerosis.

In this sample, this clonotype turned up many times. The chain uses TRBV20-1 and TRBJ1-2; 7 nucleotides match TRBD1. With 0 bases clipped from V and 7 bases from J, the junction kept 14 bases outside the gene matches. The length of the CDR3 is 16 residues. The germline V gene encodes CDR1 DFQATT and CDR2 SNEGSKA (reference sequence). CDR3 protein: CSARDQADREIGGYTF. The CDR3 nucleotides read TGCAGTGCTAGAGACCAAGCAGACAGGGAAATAGGTGGCTACACCTTC.

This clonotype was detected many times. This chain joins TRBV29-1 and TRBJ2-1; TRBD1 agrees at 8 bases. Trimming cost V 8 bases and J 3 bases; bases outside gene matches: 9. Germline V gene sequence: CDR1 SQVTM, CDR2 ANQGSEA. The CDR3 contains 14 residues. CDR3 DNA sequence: TGCAGCAGTTACCGGGACAGGAACTACAATGAGCAGTTCTTC. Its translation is CSSYRDRNYNEQFF.